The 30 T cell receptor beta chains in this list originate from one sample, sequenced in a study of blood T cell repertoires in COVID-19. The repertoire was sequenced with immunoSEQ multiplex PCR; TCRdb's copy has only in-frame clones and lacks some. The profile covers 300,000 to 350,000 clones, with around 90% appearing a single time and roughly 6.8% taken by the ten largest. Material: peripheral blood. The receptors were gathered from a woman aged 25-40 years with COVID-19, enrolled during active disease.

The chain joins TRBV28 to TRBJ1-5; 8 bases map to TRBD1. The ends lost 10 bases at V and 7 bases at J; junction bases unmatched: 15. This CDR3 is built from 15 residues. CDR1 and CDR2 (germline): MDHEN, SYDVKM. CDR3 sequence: CATGGQDRRVQPQHF. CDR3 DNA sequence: TGTGCCACCGGGGGACAGGACAGGCGCGTCCAGCCCCAGCATTTT.

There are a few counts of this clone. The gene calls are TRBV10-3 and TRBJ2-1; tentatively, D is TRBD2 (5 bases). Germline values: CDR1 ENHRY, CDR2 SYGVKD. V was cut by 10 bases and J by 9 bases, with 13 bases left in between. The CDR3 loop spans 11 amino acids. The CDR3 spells CATSLGSEQFF. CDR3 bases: TGTGCCACCTCCCTTGGGAGTGAGCAGTTCTTC.

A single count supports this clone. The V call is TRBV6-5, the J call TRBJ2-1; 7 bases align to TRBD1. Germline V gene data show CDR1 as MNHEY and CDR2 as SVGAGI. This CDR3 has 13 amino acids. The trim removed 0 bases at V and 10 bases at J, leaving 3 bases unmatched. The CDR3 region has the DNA TGTGCCAGCAGTTACTCAGGGACAGTCGAGCAGTTCTTC. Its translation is CASSYSGTVEQFF.

The CDR3 nucleotides read TGTGCCAGCAGGAGACAGGGGGTTGAGCAGTTCTTC. This encodes CASRRQGVEQFF. The chain recombines TRBV28 with TRBJ2-1, with TRBD1 matching 9 bases. Looked up from germline, CDR1 is MDHEN and CDR2 is SYDVKM. The CDR3 runs to 12 residues. With 6 bases clipped from V and 9 bases from J, the junction kept 3 bases outside the gene matches.

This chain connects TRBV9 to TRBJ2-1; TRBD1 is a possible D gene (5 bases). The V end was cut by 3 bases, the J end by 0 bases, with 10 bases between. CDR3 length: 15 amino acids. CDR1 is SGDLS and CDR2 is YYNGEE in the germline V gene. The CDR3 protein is CASSGGGSSYNEQFF. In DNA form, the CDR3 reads TGTGCCAGCAGCGGGGGCGGAAGCTCCTACAATGAGCAGTTCTTC.

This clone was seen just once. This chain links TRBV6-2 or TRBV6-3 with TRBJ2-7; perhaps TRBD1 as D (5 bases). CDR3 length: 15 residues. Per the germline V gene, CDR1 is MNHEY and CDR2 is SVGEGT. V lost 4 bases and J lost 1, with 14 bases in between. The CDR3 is CASSWGRQLSYEQYF. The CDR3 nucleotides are TGTGCCAGCAGTTGGGGCCGGCAGTTATCCTACGAGCAGTACTTC.

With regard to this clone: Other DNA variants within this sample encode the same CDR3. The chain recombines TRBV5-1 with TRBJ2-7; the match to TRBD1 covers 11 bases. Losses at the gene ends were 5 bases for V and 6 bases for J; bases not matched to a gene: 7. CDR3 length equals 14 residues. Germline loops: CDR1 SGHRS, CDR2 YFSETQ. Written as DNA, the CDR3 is TGCGCCAGCAGGCCATGGACAGGGGGCGTCGAGCAGTACTTC. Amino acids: CASRPWTGGVEQYF.

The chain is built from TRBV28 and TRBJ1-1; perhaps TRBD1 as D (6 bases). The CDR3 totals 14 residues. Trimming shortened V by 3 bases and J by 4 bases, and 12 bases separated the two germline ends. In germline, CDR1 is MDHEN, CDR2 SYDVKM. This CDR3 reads CASSLVQGGTEAFF. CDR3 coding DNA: TGTGCCAGCAGTTTGGTACAGGGTGGCACTGAAGCTTTCTTT.

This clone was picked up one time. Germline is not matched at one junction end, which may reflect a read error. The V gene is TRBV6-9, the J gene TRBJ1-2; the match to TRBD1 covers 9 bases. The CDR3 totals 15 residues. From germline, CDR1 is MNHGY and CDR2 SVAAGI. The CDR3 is CASSLPGQGNNGYTF. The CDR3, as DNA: TGTGCCAGCAGCCTTCCGGGACAGGGTAACAATGGCTACACCTTC.

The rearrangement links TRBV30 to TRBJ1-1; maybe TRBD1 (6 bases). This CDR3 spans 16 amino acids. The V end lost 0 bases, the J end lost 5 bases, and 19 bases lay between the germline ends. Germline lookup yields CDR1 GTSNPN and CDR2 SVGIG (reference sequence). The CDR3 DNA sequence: TGTGCCTGGAGTGTACTGGGGGCCAGGGTGGAGACTGAAGCTTTCTTT. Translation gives CAWSVLGARVETEAFF.

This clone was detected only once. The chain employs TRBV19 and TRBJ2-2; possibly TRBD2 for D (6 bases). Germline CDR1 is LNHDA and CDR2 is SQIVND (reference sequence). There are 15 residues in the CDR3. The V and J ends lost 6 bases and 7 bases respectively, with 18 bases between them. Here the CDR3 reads CASRTTGRGGGELFF. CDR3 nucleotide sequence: TGTGCCAGTAGGACCACCGGGAGAGGTGGCGGGGAGCTGTTTTTT.

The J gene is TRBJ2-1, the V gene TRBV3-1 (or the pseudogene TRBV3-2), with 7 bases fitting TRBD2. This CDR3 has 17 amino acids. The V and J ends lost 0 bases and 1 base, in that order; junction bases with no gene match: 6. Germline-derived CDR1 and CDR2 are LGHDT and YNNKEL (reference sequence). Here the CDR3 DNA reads TGTGCCAGCAGCCAAGATGGTGCGGGAGTATCCTACAATGAGCAGTTCTTC. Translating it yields CASSQDGAGVSYNEQFF.

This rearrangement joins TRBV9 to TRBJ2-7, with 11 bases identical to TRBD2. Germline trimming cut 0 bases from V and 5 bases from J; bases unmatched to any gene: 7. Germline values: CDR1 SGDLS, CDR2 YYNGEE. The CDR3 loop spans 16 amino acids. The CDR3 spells CASSVEGLAEYNEQYF. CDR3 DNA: TGTGCCAGCAGCGTAGAGGGACTAGCGGAATACAACGAGCAGTACTTC.

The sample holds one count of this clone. The CDR3 loop is CASSYWRAGYNEQFF. In DNA form, the CDR3 reads TGTGCCAGCAGCTACTGGAGGGCCGGGTATAATGAGCAGTTCTTC. This sequence joins TRBV14 and TRBJ2-1; D perhaps matches TRBD2 (6 bases). The V gene's germline CDR1 is SGHDN and CDR2 FVKESK. V lost 5 bases to trimming and J lost 7 bases, with 18 bases between them. The CDR3 has 15 amino acids. The entire variable domain, with the rest obtained from reference TRBV14 and TRBJ2-1, is as follows: EAGVTQFPSHSVIEKGQTVTLRCDPISGHDNLYWYRRVMGKEIKFLLHFVKESKQDESGMPNNRFLAERTGGTYSTLKVQPAELEDSGVYFCASSYWRAGYNEQFFGPGTRLTVL.

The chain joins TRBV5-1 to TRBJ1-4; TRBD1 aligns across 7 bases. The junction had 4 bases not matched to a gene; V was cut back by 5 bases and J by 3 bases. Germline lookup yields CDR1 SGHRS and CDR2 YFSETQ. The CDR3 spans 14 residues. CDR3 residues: CASRTGEANEKLFF. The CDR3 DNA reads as TGCGCCAGCAGAACAGGGGAAGCTAATGAAAAACTGTTTTTT.

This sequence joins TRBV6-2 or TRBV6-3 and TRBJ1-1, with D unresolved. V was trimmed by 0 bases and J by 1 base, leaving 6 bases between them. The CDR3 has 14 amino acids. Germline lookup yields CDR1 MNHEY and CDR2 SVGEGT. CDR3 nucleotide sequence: TGTGCCAGCAGTTACTCCCTCCGGAACACTGAAGCTTTCTTT. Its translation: CASSYSLRNTEAFF.

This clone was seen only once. This CDR3 reads CASSLGLGADTQYF. DNA of the CDR3: TGTGCCAGCAGTCTAGGACTAGGGGCAGATACGCAGTATTTT. The gene calls are TRBV6-5 and TRBJ2-3, with TRBD2 matching over 7 bases. V lost 5 bases, J lost 4 bases, and 6 bases stayed unmatched. The germline gives CDR1 MNHEY, CDR2 SVGAGI. The CDR3 has 14 amino acids.

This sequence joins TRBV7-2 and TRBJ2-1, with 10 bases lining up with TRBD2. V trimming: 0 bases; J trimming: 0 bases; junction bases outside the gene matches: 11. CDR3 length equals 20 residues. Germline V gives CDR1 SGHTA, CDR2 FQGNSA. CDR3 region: CASSLAPSGRGISSYNEQFF. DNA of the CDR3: TGTGCCAGCAGCTTAGCTCCTAGCGGGAGAGGGATTAGCTCCTACAATGAGCAGTTCTTC.

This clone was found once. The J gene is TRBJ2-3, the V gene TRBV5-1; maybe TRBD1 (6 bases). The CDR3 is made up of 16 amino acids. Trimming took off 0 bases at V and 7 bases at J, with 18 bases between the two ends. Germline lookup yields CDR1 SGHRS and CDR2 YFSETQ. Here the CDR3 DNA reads TGCGCCAGCAGCTTGGCAGGGGATTTTCCTTCCAATACGCAGTATTTT. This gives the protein CASSLAGDFPSNTQYF.

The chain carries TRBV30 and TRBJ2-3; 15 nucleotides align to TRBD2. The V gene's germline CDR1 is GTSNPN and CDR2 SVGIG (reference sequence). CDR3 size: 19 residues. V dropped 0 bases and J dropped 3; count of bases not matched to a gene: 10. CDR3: CAWSVRTSGRAWGTDTQYF. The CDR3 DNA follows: TGTGCCTGGAGTGTACGGACTAGCGGGAGGGCTTGGGGGACAGATACGCAGTATTTT.

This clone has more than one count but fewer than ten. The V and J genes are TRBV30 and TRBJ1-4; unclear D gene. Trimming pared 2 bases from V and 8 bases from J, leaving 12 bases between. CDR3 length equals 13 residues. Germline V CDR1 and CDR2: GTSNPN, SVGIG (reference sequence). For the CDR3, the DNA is TGTGCCTGGAGTTCGCAGGAACGGGAAAAACTGTTTTTT. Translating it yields CAWSSQEREKLFF.

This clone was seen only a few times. The CDR3 sequence: CASSAEPGVGYTF. In DNA, the CDR3 is TGTGCCAGCAGCGCGGAGCCGGGAGTAGGCTACACCTTC. The chain has TRBV7-3 and TRBJ1-2; D call uncertain. The ends were cut back, 5 bases at V and 8 bases at J, with 15 bases in the middle. The germline V gene has CDR1 SGHTA and CDR2 FQGTGA. The CDR3 is 13 amino acids.

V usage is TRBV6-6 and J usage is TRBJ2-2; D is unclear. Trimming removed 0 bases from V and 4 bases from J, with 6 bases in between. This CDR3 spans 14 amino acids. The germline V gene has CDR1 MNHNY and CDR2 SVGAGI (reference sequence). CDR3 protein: CASSYSYPTGELFF. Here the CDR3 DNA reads TGTGCCAGCAGTTACTCCTATCCCACCGGGGAGCTGTTTTTT.

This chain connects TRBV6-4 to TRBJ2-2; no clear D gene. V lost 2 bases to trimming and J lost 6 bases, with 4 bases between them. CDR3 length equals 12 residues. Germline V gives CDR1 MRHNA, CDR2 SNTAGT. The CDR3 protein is CASSDLSGELFF. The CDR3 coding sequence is TGTGCCAGCAGTGACCTTTCCGGGGAGCTGTTTTTT.

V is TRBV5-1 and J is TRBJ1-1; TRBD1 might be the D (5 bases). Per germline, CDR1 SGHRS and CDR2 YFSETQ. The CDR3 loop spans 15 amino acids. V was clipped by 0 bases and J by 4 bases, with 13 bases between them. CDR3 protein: CASSLEGGTSTEAFF. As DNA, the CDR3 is TGCGCCAGCAGCTTGGAGGGAGGGACCTCCACTGAAGCTTTCTTT.

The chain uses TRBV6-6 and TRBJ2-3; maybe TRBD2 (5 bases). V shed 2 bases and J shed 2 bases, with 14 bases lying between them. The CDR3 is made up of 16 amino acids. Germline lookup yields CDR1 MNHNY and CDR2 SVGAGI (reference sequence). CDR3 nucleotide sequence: TGTGCCAGCAGTTACGTCGCAGTGGGAGACACAGATACGCAGTATTTT. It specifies CASSYVAVGDTDTQYF.

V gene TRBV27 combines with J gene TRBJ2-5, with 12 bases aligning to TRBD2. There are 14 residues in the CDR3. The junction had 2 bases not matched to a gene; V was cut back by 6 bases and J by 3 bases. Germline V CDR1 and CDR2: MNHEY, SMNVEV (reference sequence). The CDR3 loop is CASSGLAGKETQYF. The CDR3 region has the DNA TGTGCCAGCAGCGGACTAGCGGGAAAAGAGACCCAGTACTTC.

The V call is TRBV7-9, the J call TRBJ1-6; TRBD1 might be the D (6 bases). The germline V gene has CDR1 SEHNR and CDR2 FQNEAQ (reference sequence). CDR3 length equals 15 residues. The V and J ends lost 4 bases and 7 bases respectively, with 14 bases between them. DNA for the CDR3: TGTGCCAGCAGCTACACAGGGTCAAGGAATTCACCCCTCCACTTT. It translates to CASSYTGSRNSPLHF. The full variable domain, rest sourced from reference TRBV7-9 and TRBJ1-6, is DTGVSQNPRHKITKRGQNVTFRCDPISEHNRLYWYRQTLGQGPEFLTYFQNEAQLEKSRLLSDRFSAERPKGSFSTLEIQRTEQGDSAMYLCASSYTGSRNSPLHFGNGTRLTVT.

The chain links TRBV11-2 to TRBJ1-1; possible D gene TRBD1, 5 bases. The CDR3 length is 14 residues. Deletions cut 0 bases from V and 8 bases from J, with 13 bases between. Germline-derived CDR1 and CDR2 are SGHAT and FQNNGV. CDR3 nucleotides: TGTGCCAGCAGCTTAGATATCTCAGGGTTCGAAGCTTTCTTT. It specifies CASSLDISGFEAFF. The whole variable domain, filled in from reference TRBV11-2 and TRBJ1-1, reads EAGVAQSPRYKIIEKRQSVAFWCNPISGHATLYWYQQILGQGPKLLIQFQNNGVVDDSQLPKDRFSAERLKGVDSTLKIQPAKLEDSAVYLCASSLDISGFEAFFGQGTRLTVV.

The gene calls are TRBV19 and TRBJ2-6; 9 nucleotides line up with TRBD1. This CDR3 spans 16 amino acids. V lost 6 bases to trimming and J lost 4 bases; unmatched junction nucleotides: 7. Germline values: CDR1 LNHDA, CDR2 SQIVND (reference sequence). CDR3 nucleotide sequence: TGTGCCAGTAGGGTACAGGGGGCTTCGGGGGCCAACGTCCTGACTTTC. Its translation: CASRVQGASGANVLTF.